These 20 T cell receptor beta chains originate from one sample sequenced in a study of shared clonotypes between healthy human individuals. This table comes from immunoSEQ multiplex PCR, and its TCRdb copy is limited to in-frame clones, with some not included. The repertoire has roughly 1.4 million clones, approximately 98.5% of them found once; the top ten carry approximately 0.4%. The sequencing input was naive CD4+ T cells sorted from blood. Described subset: CD45RA+ positively selected. The receptors shown here come from a man under 40 in good health.

The V gene is TRBV7-8, the J gene TRBJ2-2; 13 positions match TRBD2. J lost 4 bases, V lost 5 bases, and 4 bases had no gene match. Germline V lookup: CDR1 SGHVS, CDR2 FQNEAQ. The CDR3 is 16 residues long. CDR3 protein: CASSLTSGRGTGELFF. As DNA, the CDR3 is TGTGCCAGCAGCCTCACTAGCGGGAGGGGCACCGGGGAGCTGTTTTTT.

The rearrangement uses TRBV29-1 and TRBJ2-3; 9 bases are a match to TRBD2. CDR1 and CDR2 from the germline V gene are SQVTM and ANQGSEA. V lost 7 bases, J lost 5 bases, and 16 bases stayed unmatched. The CDR3 is made up of 16 amino acids. CDR3 in DNA: TGCAGCGGAGGTAAGGGGGCGGGAGGGCCTGTAGATACGCAGTATTTT. This sequence encodes CSGGKGAGGPVDTQYF.

V is TRBV6-1 and J is TRBJ2-2; the D gene is possibly TRBD1 (6 bases). This CDR3 spans 18 amino acids. Trimming shortened V by 0 bases and J by 0 bases, and 14 bases separated the two germline ends. Germline CDR1 is MNHNS and CDR2 is SASEGT. The CDR3 is CASSEAGPGAANTGELFF. CDR3 nucleotides: TGTGCCAGCAGTGAAGCGGGGCCAGGGGCCGCGAACACCGGGGAGCTGTTTTTT.

The chain has TRBV9 and TRBJ2-2; D is ambiguous. Trimming took 0 bases from V and 7 from J, leaving 10 bases between them. Germline V gene lookup returns CDR1 SGDLS and CDR2 YYNGEE. The CDR3 runs 14 residues. DNA of the CDR3: TGTGCCAGCAGCGTAGGGGTGGCTGGCGGGGAGCTGTTTTTT. Protein sequence: CASSVGVAGGELFF.

CDR3 coding DNA: TGTGCCAGCAGCCTTCTTAATTGGGGAGAAGAGACCCAGTACTTC. It codes for CASSLLNWGEETQYF. The rearrangement joins TRBV7-2 to TRBJ2-5; tentatively, D is TRBD2 (5 bases). Germline-derived CDR1 and CDR2 are SGHTA and FQGNSA. The CDR3 covers 15 residues. The ends were cut back, 5 bases at V and 3 bases at J, with 16 bases in the middle.

The chain joins TRBV18 to TRBJ2-1; TRBD2 aligns across 11 bases. The CDR3 is made up of 19 amino acids. The germline CDR1 and CDR2 sequences are KGHSH and LQKENI. Losses at the gene ends were 2 bases for V and 4 bases for J; bases not matched to a gene: 13. The CDR3 DNA reads TGTGCCAGCTCACCAAATGGAGGACTAGCGGGCGTAGGGTACAATGAGCAGTTCTTC. Encoded protein: CASSPNGGLAGVGYNEQFF.

This sequence joins TRBV10-3 and TRBJ2-7; 10 bases are a match to TRBD1. Losses at the gene ends were 6 bases for V and 3 bases for J; bases not matched to a gene: 8. The CDR3 has 15 amino acids. From germline, CDR1 is ENHRY and CDR2 SYGVKD. As DNA, the CDR3 is TGTGCCATCAGGACCGGGACAGGGGATTTCTACGAGCAGTACTTC. Translating it yields CAIRTGTGDFYEQYF.

The chain employs TRBV14 and TRBJ1-2; D remains unclear. V was shortened by 1 base and J by 4 bases, with 7 bases between the two germline ends. Germline V gene sequence: CDR1 SGHDN, CDR2 FVKESK. This CDR3 has 13 residues. The CDR3 here is CASSQGRGYGYTF. In DNA form, the CDR3 reads TGTGCCAGCAGCCAAGGACGGGGCTATGGCTACACCTTC.

The chain carries TRBV9 and TRBJ2-1, with 9 bases lining up with TRBD2. V was clipped by 6 bases and J by 7 bases; unmatched bases: 14. Germline assignment: CDR1 SGDLS and CDR2 YYNGEE. The CDR3 is 16 amino acids. The CDR3, as DNA: TGTGCCAGCACTCGTAGTGAGACTAGCGGAGGAAATGAGCAGTTCTTC. It yields the protein CASTRSETSGGNEQFF.

J is TRBJ1-1 and V is TRBV2; D might be TRBD1 (6 bases). Germline values: CDR1 SNHLY, CDR2 FYNNEI. The germline V and J ends were trimmed by 2 bases and 2 bases, with 21 bases remaining between them. There are 18 residues in the CDR3. CDR3 nucleotides: TGTGCCAGCAGTGAAAGGGGGGCATTCCTTGACCTCAACACTGAAGCTTTCTTT. Amino acids: CASSERGAFLDLNTEAFF. The full variable domain, in which reference TRBV2 and TRBJ1-1 provide the parts outside the CDR3, is EPEVTQTPSHQVTQMGQEVILRCVPISNHLYFYWYRQILGQKVEFLVSFYNNEISEKSEIFDDQFSVERPDGSNFTLKIRSTKLEDSAMYFCASSERGAFLDLNTEAFFGQGTRLTVV.

The chain uses TRBV6-6 and TRBJ1-1; D is possibly TRBD1 (6 bases). The CDR3 contains 14 residues. CDR1 is MNHNY and CDR2 is SVGAGI in the germline V gene (reference sequence). V dropped 10 bases and J dropped 4 bases, with 19 bases sitting between them. This CDR3 reads CATSNGGGVTEAFF. The CDR3, as DNA: TGTGCCACCTCAAACGGGGGGGGCGTCACTGAAGCTTTCTTT.

The chain has TRBV7-7 and TRBJ2-2; D could derive from TRBD1 or TRBD2 (6 bases each). The CDR3 runs 17 residues. Germline V CDR1 and CDR2: SSHAT, FNYEAQ (reference sequence). With 1 base removed from V and 1 base from J, the gap between germline ends came to 13 bases. For the CDR3, the DNA is TGTGCCAGCAGCTTAGAATTCAGGGGAGGGAACACCGGGGAGCTGTTTTTT. Its protein product is CASSLEFRGGNTGELFF.

CDR3 amino acids: CASRRGESGYTF. The DNA for the CDR3 is TGTGCCAGCAGGAGAGGGGAATCTGGCTACACCTTC. The genes are TRBV28 and TRBJ1-2, with a tentative D call TRBD1 (5 bases). This CDR3 region has 12 residues. Trimming removed 6 bases at V and 7 bases at J, with 12 bases between. CDR1 MDHEN and CDR2 SYDVKM come from the germline V gene.

The chain employs TRBV7-9 and TRBJ1-5; tentatively, D is TRBD1 (5 bases). V was pared by 0 bases and J by 0 bases, with 12 bases between. This CDR3 is 17 amino acids long. Germline CDR1 SEHNR, CDR2 FQNEAQ (reference sequence). The CDR3 DNA reads as TGTGCCAGCAGCTTAGCGCTGGGACGACATAGCAATCAGCCCCAGCATTTT. It translates to CASSLALGRHSNQPQHF.

The rearrangement joins TRBV30 to TRBJ1-2; D is undetermined. Germline CDR1 and CDR2: GTSNPN and SVGIG (reference sequence). The V end was cut by 0 bases, the J end by 5 bases, with 7 bases between. This CDR3 is 12 amino acids long. The DNA for the CDR3 is TGTGCCTGGAGTGTGGATACGTATGGCTACACCTTC. It is translated as CAWSVDTYGYTF.

V gene TRBV28 combines with J gene TRBJ1-5; 7 bases map to TRBD1. Germline CDR1 and CDR2: MDHEN and SYDVKM. This CDR3 is 18 amino acids long. The trim removed 7 bases at V and 2 bases at J, leaving 17 bases unmatched. The CDR3 protein is CASTWGGGFFLGNQPQHF. Written as DNA, the CDR3 is TGTGCCAGCACCTGGGGAGGGGGCTTTTTCTTGGGCAATCAGCCCCAGCATTTT.

The CDR3 bases are TGCGCCAGCAGCTTGGCCGGGGAGAGCTCCCAGTACTTC. Protein product: CASSLAGESSQYF. The rearrangement joins TRBV5-1 to TRBJ2-5; D perhaps matches TRBD2 (5 bases). The germline V and J ends were trimmed by 0 bases and 9 bases, with 12 bases remaining between them. This CDR3 region has 13 residues. Germline V gene lookup returns CDR1 SGHRS and CDR2 YFSETQ.

The chain couples TRBV5-1 to TRBJ2-2; possibly TRBD2 for D (6 bases). V dropped 1 base and J dropped 6 bases, with 16 bases sitting between them. CDR1 is SGHRS, CDR2 YFSETQ, per germline. CDR3 length: 16 residues. CDR3 loop: CASSLLQWSGSGELFF. DNA for the CDR3: TGCGCCAGCAGCTTGCTACAATGGAGCGGGTCCGGGGAGCTGTTTTTT.

DNA of the CDR3: TGTGCCAGCAGCTTGGCTCGCAGGGGCACTGAAGCTTTCTTT. It encodes CASSLARRGTEAFF. The chain carries TRBV5-4 and TRBJ1-1; tentatively, D is TRBD1 (6 bases). V dropped 0 bases and J dropped 4 bases, with 10 bases sitting between them. CDR1 SGHNT and CDR2 YYREEE come from the germline V gene (reference sequence). The CDR3 spans 14 residues.

This chain uses TRBV18 with TRBJ2-7; D is undetermined. V was pared by 2 bases and J by 0 bases, with 11 bases between. This CDR3 region has 15 residues. In germline, CDR1 is KGHSH, CDR2 LQKENI. The DNA of the CDR3 is TGTGCCAGCTCACCAAACACGGTTAGCTCCTACGAGCAGTACTTC. Its protein product is CASSPNTVSSYEQYF.